This T cell receptor (beta chain) was captured in a study of blood T cells in healthy people across ages. Each donor's blood draw was roughly 9.8 milliliters of peripheral blood. A second PCR, run for roughly 7 to 11 cycles, used a sample-barcoded 5' primer plus a J-beta primer mix. The authors tagged each cDNA molecule using a template-switch adaptor with 12 random nucleotides. One entry per CDR3 protein results from TCRdb running MiXCR on the 5' RACE reads. The sample includes roughly 730,000 distinct CDR3 sequences, 45% to 70% seen only once; the top ten take about a quarter. As to this clonotype: Its antigen remains unidentified.

Study-level results: When one million T cells were used, diversity estimates were thought to be underestimates. Naive CD4+ cells and diversity were both higher in long-lived donors than in aged donors.

The CDR3 has 14 residues. V lost 5 bases, J lost 7 bases, and 17 bases lay in between. Germline V CDR1 and CDR2: DFQATT, SNEGSKA (reference sequence). The chain joins TRBV20-1 to TRBJ1-4; TRBD1 might be the D (5 bases). The material sequenced was blood. The origin of this receptor is a man aged 40-49 years in good health. The CDR3 here is CSAAPQGGGEKLFF. DNA for the CDR3: TGCAGTGCTGCCCCTCAGGGAGGCGGTGAAAAACTGTTTTTT.